This T cell receptor (beta chain) was sequenced during a study of T cell changes during pregnancy in multiple sclerosis. Germline V gene sequence: CDR1 LNHDA, CDR2 SQIVND (reference sequence). V lost 4 bases and J lost 6, with 21 bases in between. The CDR3 is 17 residues long. TCRdb keeps only in-frame clones here, not all; method: immunoSEQ multiplex PCR. Of over 35,000 clones listed, roughly nine tenths were seen once; the top ten hold around 0.51%. The material sequenced was CD4+ T cells from peripheral blood mononuclear cells, taken in the first trimester of pregnancy. The chain recombines TRBV19 with TRBJ2-2; tentative D call: TRBD1 (6 bases). The receptor was isolated from a female donor with multiple sclerosis, enrolled in a pregnancy study. CDR3 region: CASSSLWGRGNAGELFF. In nucleotides, the CDR3 is TGTGCCAGTAGTAGTCTTTGGGGCAGGGGTAATGCCGGGGAGCTGTTTTTT.